Below, one T cell receptor (beta chain) is given with its context. The data were obtained in a study of blood T cell repertoires in COVID-19. Across the study: Sites across the United States, Italy and Spain contributed samples from acute and convalescent COVID-19. In each case, the material was cDNA or gDNA derived from T cells, B-cell-depleted T cells, or PBMCs.

Per the germline V gene, CDR1 is SNHLY and CDR2 is FYNNEI. This CDR3 has 14 amino acids. The V gene lost 7 bases and the J gene lost 7 bases, with 14 bases spanning the gap. In the original workflow: Researchers report that nucleated cell counts were estimated from reference gene primer amplification. Using immunoSEQ multiplex PCR, the repertoire was profiled, and TCRdb retains in-frame clones only, with some absent. V and J calls and clone size follow that table, whereas D and trimming were derived from the DNA. Of about 180,000 clones listed, approximately 87% are singletons. This chain connects TRBV2 to TRBJ1-6, with D possibly TRBD1 on 5 matching bases. Sequencing was carried out using peripheral blood. This TCR derives from a man aged 65-85 years with active or convalescent COVID-19. CDR3 residues: CASNPGLRNSPLHF. As DNA, the CDR3 is TGTGCCAGCAATCCGGGACTGCGAAATTCACCCCTCCACTTT.